Listed here are 26 T cell receptor beta chains from one sample, sequenced in a study of blood T cell repertoires in COVID-19. Here immunoSEQ multiplex PCR was the method, and the copy in TCRdb shows in-frame clones only, minus some. The sample consists of around 100,000 clones, roughly 80% of them appearing once. Input material: peripheral blood. These receptors were obtained from a man aged 55 to 70 with acute or convalescent COVID-19.

J is TRBJ1-1 and V is TRBV3-1 (or the pseudogene TRBV3-2), with a weak D call TRBD1 (5 bases). Germline V gives CDR1 LGHDT, CDR2 YNNKEL (reference sequence). V dropped 0 bases and J dropped 2 bases, with 7 bases sitting between them. The CDR3 has 14 residues. CDR3 loop: CASSQDRVNTEAFF. Here the CDR3 DNA reads TGTGCCAGCAGCCAAGACAGGGTTAACACTGAAGCTTTCTTT.

This rearrangement joins TRBV2 to TRBJ1-2, with D uncertain. Trimming took 5 bases from V and 4 from J, leaving 8 bases between them. Germline-derived CDR1 and CDR2 are SNHLY and FYNNEI. The CDR3 has 12 amino acids. The CDR3 DNA follows: TGTGCCAGCAGTCGGACTGTCTATGGCTACACCTTC. Translated: CASSRTVYGYTF. The whole variable domain, remainder taken from reference TRBV2 and TRBJ1-2, is EPEVTQTPSHQVTQMGQEVILRCVPISNHLYFYWYRQILGQKVEFLVSFYNNEISEKSEIFDDQFSVERPDGSNFTLKIRSTKLEDSAMYFCASSRTVYGYTFGSGTRLTVV.

This clone was seen only once. The chain joins TRBV11-2 to TRBJ1-1; TRBD1 matches 9 bases. The CDR3 sequence is 15 residues long. In germline, CDR1 is SGHAT, CDR2 FQNNGV. V was clipped by 5 bases and J by 0 bases; unmatched bases: 4. The CDR3 sequence is CASSLGTGMNTEAFF. In DNA form, the CDR3 reads TGTGCCAGCAGCCTCGGGACAGGGATGAACACTGAAGCTTTCTTT.

This chain links TRBV28 with TRBJ1-2, with a possible D match to TRBD1 (5 bases). Between the trimmed V and J ends, which lost 5 bases and 7 bases, there was a span of 8 bases. Germline CDR1 is MDHEN and CDR2 is SYDVKM. The CDR3 is 11 residues long. CDR3 coding DNA: TGTGCCAGCAGTGTAAGGGGTGGCTACACCTTC. It specifies CASSVRGGYTF.

The gene calls are TRBV5-1 and TRBJ1-1; perhaps TRBD1 as D (5 bases). Germline-derived CDR1 and CDR2 are SGHRS and YFSETQ. CDR3 length: 14 residues. Trimming left V 4 bases short and J 4 bases short, with 14 bases between. CDR3 region: CASSGAGVSTEAFF. As DNA, the CDR3 is TGCGCCAGCAGCGGGGCAGGCGTTAGCACTGAAGCTTTCTTT.

The chain is built from TRBV9 and TRBJ2-1; D gene ambiguous. The CDR3 consists of 15 residues. Germline V gene sequence: CDR1 SGDLS, CDR2 YYNGEE. V lost 4 bases to trimming and J lost 4 bases, with 15 bases between them. The CDR3 protein is CASSPHHTEYNEQFF. In DNA, the CDR3 is TGTGCCAGCAGCCCCCATCATACAGAATACAATGAGCAGTTCTTC.

The chain recombines TRBV6-4 with TRBJ2-7; weak D call: TRBD1 (6 bases). There are 14 residues in the CDR3. Germline lookup yields CDR1 MRHNA and CDR2 SNTAGT. Deletions cut 4 bases from V and 4 bases from J, with 14 bases between. The CDR3, as DNA: TGTGCCAGCAGTGTAGAGGACAGCCTATACGAGCAGTACTTC. Translating gives CASSVEDSLYEQYF.

The chain is built from TRBV11-2 and TRBJ1-6, with a possible D match to TRBD1 (5 bases). Germline values: CDR1 SGHAT, CDR2 FQNNGV. V was trimmed by 0 bases and J by 7 bases, leaving 19 bases between them. This CDR3 has 18 residues. CDR3 loop: CASSLDWGRSLRNSPLHF. CDR3 sequence (DNA): TGTGCCAGCAGCTTAGATTGGGGCAGGTCTTTGCGGAATTCACCCCTCCACTTT.

The chain is built from TRBV4-1 and TRBJ1-2; 7 nucleotides align to TRBD1. CDR3 length equals 15 residues. Germline CDR1 MGHRA, CDR2 YSYEKL. Losses at the gene ends were 5 bases for V and 8 bases for J; bases not matched to a gene: 14. CDR3 residues: CASSGITGVSRGYTF. The CDR3 nucleotides read TGCGCCAGCAGCGGAATTACAGGGGTCTCTCGGGGCTACACCTTC.

The gene calls are TRBV30 and TRBJ2-7, with 11 bases lining up with TRBD1. The CDR3 is 14 amino acids. J was trimmed by 7 bases and V by 0 bases; bases with no gene match: 5. Germline CDR1 and CDR2: GTSNPN and SVGIG (reference sequence). CDR3 loop: CAWSVGQGAEEQYF. For the CDR3, the DNA is TGTGCCTGGAGTGTTGGACAGGGGGCAGAGGAGCAGTACTTC.

The chain uses TRBV15 and TRBJ1-5, with TRBD1 matching 7 bases. Germline V gives CDR1 LNHNV, CDR2 YYDKDF (reference sequence). The CDR3 covers 15 residues. V shed 5 bases and J 0 bases; nucleotides not matched to a gene: 4. CDR3 loop: CATSEGTVSNQPQHF. CDR3 bases: TGTGCCACCAGCGAAGGGACAGTTAGCAATCAGCCCCAGCATTTT.

This clone showed up just a few times. This sequence joins TRBV5-4 and TRBJ2-1, with D maybe TRBD2 (6 bases). From germline, CDR1 is SGHNT and CDR2 YYREEE (reference sequence). The CDR3 is made up of 14 amino acids. The ends were cut back, 4 bases at V and 6 bases at J, with 14 bases in the middle. In DNA, the CDR3 is TGTGCCAGCAGCCAATCGGGACTCAGCAATGAGCAGTTCTTC. Protein product: CASSQSGLSNEQFF.

J is TRBJ1-2 and V is TRBV7-3; D perhaps matches TRBD1 (6 bases). Deletions cut 0 bases from V and 6 bases from J, with 20 bases between. This CDR3 is 17 amino acids long. The germline CDR1 and CDR2 sequences are SGHTA and FQGTGA. This CDR3 is CASSLTPGTGSRDGYTF. In nucleotides, the CDR3 is TGTGCCAGCAGCTTAACCCCAGGAACAGGGTCCCGAGATGGCTACACCTTC.

CDR3 DNA sequence: TGTGCCAGCTCACAACTAGCCACCTACGAGCAGTACTTC. The encoded protein is CASSQLATYEQYF. The gene calls are TRBV18 and TRBJ2-7; possible D gene TRBD2, 6 bases. The CDR3 consists of 13 residues. From germline, CDR1 is KGHSH and CDR2 LQKENI. V gave up 4 bases and J gave up 2 bases, with 9 bases separating them.

The rearrangement joins TRBV12-3 or TRBV12-4 to TRBJ1-3, with 7 nucleotides matching TRBD1. This CDR3 is 13 amino acids long. V dropped 5 bases and J dropped 5; count of bases not matched to a gene: 3. In nucleotides, the CDR3 is TGTGCCAGCAGTACAGGGGAAAGAAACACCATATATTTT. Its protein is CASSTGERNTIYF.

The rearrangement uses TRBV19 and TRBJ1-6; a weak D match, TRBD1 (5 bases). CDR3 size: 16 residues. Trimming removed 5 bases at V and 6 bases at J, with 17 bases between. Germline lookup yields CDR1 LNHDA and CDR2 SQIVND (reference sequence). For the CDR3, the DNA is TGTGCCAGTAGTCCACGCCGGGCAGGGCCTAATTCACCCCTCCACTTT. This encodes CASSPRRAGPNSPLHF. Full variable domain (rest looked up from reference TRBV19 and TRBJ1-6): DGGITQSPKYLFRKEGQNVTLSCEQNLNHDAMYWYRQDPGQGLRLIYYSQIVNDFQKGDIAEGYSVSREKKESFPLTVTSAQKNPTAFYLCASSPRRAGPNSPLHFGNGTRLTVT.

V is TRBV6-5 and J is TRBJ2-5; 8 bases agree with TRBD2. The trim removed 0 bases at V and 4 bases at J, leaving 4 bases unmatched. Per germline, CDR1 MNHEY and CDR2 SVGAGI. The CDR3 contains 15 residues. The CDR3 nucleotides read TGTGCCAGCAGTTACTCAGGCCTAGCGGGAGAGACCCAGTACTTC. It codes for CASSYSGLAGETQYF.

The chain carries TRBV25-1 and TRBJ1-2; 9 nucleotides line up with TRBD1. The trim removed 4 bases at V and 8 bases at J, leaving 5 bases unmatched. Per germline, CDR1 MGHDK and CDR2 SYGVNS. This CDR3 has 13 amino acids. The CDR3 is CASSVGQGGGYTF. CDR3 nucleotide sequence: TGTGCCAGCAGTGTGGGACAGGGTGGGGGCTACACCTTC.

The chain joins TRBV5-1 to TRBJ1-1; D is unresolved. This CDR3 contains 14 residues. Trimming removed 0 bases from V and 1 base from J, with 7 bases in between. Looked up from germline, CDR1 is SGHRS and CDR2 is YFSETQ. CDR3 sequence (DNA): TGCGCCAGCAGCTTGGCAGCAGGGAACACTGAAGCTTTCTTT. Residues: CASSLAAGNTEAFF.

This clone was detected a few times. The chain is built from TRBV11-2 and TRBJ2-5; 7 bases fit TRBD2. The CDR3 runs to 15 residues. Losses at the gene ends were 1 base for V and 1 base for J; bases not matched to a gene: 3. Looked up from germline, CDR1 is SGHAT and CDR2 is FQNNGV. CDR3 DNA: TGTGCCAGCAGCTTAGGGGGGGGATCCCAAGAGACCCAGTACTTC. Encoded protein: CASSLGGGSQETQYF.

CDR3 loop: CASSLGQGSSYNSPLHF. In DNA, the CDR3 is TGTGCCAGCAGCTTGGGGCAGGGGAGCTCCTATAATTCACCCCTCCACTTT. V and J are TRBV5-6 and TRBJ1-6, with a possible D match to TRBD1 (6 bases). Trimming cost V 0 bases and J 0 bases, with 10 bases left between them. This CDR3 spans 17 amino acids. From germline, CDR1 is SGHDT and CDR2 YYEEEE.

The chain recombines TRBV30 with TRBJ1-6; D is uncertain. CDR1 GTSNPN and CDR2 SVGIG come from the germline V gene (reference sequence). The V end was cut by 2 bases, the J end by 9 bases, with 11 bases between. CDR3 length: 13 amino acids. CDR3 loop: CAWSTDNFSPLHF. The CDR3 region has the DNA TGTGCCTGGAGTACAGACAATTTTTCACCCCTCCACTTT.

The V call is TRBV27, the J call TRBJ2-1; a weak D match, TRBD2 (7 bases). CDR1 MNHEY and CDR2 SMNVEV come from the germline V gene (reference sequence). V was trimmed by 0 bases and J by 0 bases, leaving 12 bases between them. The length of the CDR3 is 17 residues. The CDR3: CASSLSGGGHSYNEQFF. CDR3 DNA: TGTGCCAGCAGTTTATCGGGCGGGGGCCACTCCTACAATGAGCAGTTCTTC.

This clone was seen a single time. The chain is built from TRBV6-2 or TRBV6-3 and TRBJ2-5; 11 bases line up with TRBD1. The V segment lost 2 bases and the J segment 4 bases; nucleotides outside the gene matches: 3. The CDR3 has 15 amino acids. Germline-derived CDR1 and CDR2 are MNHEY and SVGEGT. This CDR3 reads CASSYMDRGRETQYF. The CDR3, as DNA: TGTGCCAGCAGTTACATGGACAGGGGGCGAGAGACCCAGTACTTC.

V is TRBV10-2 and J is TRBJ2-3; TRBD2 matches at 8 bases. The CDR3 is 14 amino acids. Trimming took 7 bases from V and 6 from J; bases not matched to a gene: 9. The germline gives CDR1 WSHSY, CDR2 SAAADI. The CDR3 DNA reads TGCGCCAGCATGGACGGGGGGGCCCCGGATACGCAGTATTTT. This sequence encodes CASMDGGAPDTQYF.

The rearrangement uses TRBV3-1 (or the pseudogene TRBV3-2) and TRBJ1-1, with 8 bases identical to TRBD1. V shed 2 bases, J shed 5 bases, and the junction held 4 bases outside the gene matches. There are 14 residues in the CDR3. Germline V CDR1 and CDR2: LGHDT, YNNKEL (reference sequence). CDR3 loop: CASSQLTGETEAFF. In nucleotides, the CDR3 is TGTGCCAGCAGCCAACTGACAGGGGAGACTGAAGCTTTCTTT.